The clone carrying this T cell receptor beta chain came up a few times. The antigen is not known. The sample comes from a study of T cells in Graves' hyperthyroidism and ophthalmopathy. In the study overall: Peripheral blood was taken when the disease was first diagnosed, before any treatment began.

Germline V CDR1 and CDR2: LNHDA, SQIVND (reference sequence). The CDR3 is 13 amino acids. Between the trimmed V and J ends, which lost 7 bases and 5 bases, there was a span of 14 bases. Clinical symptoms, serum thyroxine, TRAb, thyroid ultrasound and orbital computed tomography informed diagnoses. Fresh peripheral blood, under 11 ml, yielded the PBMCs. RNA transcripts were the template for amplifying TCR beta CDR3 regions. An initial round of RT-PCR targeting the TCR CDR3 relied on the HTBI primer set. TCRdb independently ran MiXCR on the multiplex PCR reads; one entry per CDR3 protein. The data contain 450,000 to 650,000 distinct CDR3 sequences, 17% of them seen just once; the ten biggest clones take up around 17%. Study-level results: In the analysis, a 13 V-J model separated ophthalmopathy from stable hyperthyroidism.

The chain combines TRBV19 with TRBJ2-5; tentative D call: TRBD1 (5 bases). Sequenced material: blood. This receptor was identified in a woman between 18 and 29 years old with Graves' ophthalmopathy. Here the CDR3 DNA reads TGTGCCAGTAAGGGCGACTCAGGGGAGACCCAGTACTTC. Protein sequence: CASKGDSGETQYF.